This T cell receptor (beta chain) was recorded in a study of T-cell reconstitution after alpha-beta-depleted transplantation in children. Germline V gene sequence: CDR1 GTSNPN, CDR2 SVGIG (reference sequence). Trimming stripped 3 bases from V and 7 bases from J, with 25 bases between. The CDR3 is 17 amino acids. Findings and caveats of the study: Reportedly, alpha-beta T cells present about two months post-transplant originated from several hundred expanded clones of graft origin.

This clonotype occurred once. Its antigen is not identified. Researchers prepared the TCRbeta library using unique molecular identifiers, the study reports. TCRdb reanalysed the PCR reads using MiXCR and keeps one entry per CDR3 protein. The sample lists some 200,000 distinct CDR3 sequences, about 8.4% occurring once. The clonotype comes from a male patient under 10 years old who had a stem cell transplant for acute myeloid leukemia, so the T cells may come from the graft donor. The sequencing used PBMCs, mostly from graft donor cells, collected 360 days after TCRalphabeta/CD19-depleted stem cell transplant. J is TRBJ1-5 and V is TRBV30; a weak D match, TRBD1 (6 bases). The CDR3 DNA reads as TGTGCCTGGAGGGGCTCCGGGGGCGCCGGTCGGAACCAGCCCCAGCATTTT. It specifies CAWRGSGGAGRNQPQHF. Together with reference TRBV30 and TRBJ1-5, the CDR3 gives the full variable domain: SQTIHQWPATLVQPVGSPLSLECTVEGTSNPNLYWYRQAAGRGLQLLFYSVGIGQISSEVPQNLSASRPQDRQFILSSKKLLLSDSGFYLCAWRGSGGAGRNQPQHFGDGTRLSIL.